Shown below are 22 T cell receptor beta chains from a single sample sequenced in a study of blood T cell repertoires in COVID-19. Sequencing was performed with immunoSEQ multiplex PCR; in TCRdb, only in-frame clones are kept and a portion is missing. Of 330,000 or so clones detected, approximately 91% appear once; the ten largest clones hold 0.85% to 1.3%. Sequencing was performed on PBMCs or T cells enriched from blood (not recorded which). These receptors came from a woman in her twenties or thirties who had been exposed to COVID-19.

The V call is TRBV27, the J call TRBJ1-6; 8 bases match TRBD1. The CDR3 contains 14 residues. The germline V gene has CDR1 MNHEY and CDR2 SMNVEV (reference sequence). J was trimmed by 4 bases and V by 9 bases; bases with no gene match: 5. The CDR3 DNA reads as TGTGCCAGTACACAGGGGGGATATAATTCACCCCTCCACTTT. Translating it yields CASTQGGYNSPLHF.

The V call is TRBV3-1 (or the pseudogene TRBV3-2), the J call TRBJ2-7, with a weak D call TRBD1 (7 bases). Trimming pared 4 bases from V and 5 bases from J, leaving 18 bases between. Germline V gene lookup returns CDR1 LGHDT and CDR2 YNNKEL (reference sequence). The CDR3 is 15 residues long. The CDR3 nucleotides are TGTGCCAGCAGCCCCCCCGGAGGGGGCAGGAACGAGCAGTACTTC. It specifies CASSPPGGGRNEQYF.

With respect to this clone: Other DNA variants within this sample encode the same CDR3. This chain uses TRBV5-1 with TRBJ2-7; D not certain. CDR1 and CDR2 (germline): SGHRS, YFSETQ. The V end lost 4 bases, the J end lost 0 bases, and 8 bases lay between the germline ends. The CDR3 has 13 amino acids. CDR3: CASSLSSSYEQYF. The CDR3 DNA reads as TGCGCCAGCAGCCTGTCGAGCTCCTACGAGCAGTACTTC.

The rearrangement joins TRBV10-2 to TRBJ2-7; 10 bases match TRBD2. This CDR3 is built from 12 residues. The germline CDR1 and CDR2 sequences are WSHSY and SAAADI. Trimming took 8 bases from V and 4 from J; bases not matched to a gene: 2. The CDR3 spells CASASGSYEQYF. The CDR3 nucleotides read TGCGCCAGCGCTAGCGGGAGTTACGAGCAGTACTTC.

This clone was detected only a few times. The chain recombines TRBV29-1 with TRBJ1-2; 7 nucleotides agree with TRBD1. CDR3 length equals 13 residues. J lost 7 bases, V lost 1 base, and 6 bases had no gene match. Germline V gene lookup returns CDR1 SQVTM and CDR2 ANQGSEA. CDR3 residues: CSVEGQGGSGYTF. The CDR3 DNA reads TGCAGCGTTGAAGGACAGGGAGGATCTGGCTACACCTTC.

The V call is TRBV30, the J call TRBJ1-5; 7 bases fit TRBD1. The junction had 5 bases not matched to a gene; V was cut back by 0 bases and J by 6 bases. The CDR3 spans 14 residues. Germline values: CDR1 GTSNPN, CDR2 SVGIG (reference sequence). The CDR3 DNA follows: TGTGCCTGGAGTGTGGGGCAGGGGGTTCAGCCCCAGCATTTT. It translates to CAWSVGQGVQPQHF.

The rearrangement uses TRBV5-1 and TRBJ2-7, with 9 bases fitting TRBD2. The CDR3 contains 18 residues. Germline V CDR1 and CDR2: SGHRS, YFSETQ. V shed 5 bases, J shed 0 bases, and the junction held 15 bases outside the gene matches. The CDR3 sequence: CASRTIWTSAKSSYEQYF. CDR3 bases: TGCGCCAGCAGGACCATATGGACTAGCGCTAAAAGCTCCTACGAGCAGTACTTC.

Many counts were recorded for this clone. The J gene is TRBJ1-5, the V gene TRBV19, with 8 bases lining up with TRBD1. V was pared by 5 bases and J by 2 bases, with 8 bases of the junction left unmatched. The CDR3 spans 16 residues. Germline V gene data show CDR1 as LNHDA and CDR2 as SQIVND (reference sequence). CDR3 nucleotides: TGTGCCAGTAGTCTTCGACCGGGACAGGGCAATCAGCCCCAGCATTTT. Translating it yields CASSLRPGQGNQPQHF.

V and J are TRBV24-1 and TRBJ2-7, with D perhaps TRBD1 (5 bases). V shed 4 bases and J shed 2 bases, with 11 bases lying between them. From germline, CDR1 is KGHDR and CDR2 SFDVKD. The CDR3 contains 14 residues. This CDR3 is CATSDAGHTYEQYF. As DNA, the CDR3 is TGTGCCACCAGTGACGCCGGACATACCTACGAGCAGTACTTC.

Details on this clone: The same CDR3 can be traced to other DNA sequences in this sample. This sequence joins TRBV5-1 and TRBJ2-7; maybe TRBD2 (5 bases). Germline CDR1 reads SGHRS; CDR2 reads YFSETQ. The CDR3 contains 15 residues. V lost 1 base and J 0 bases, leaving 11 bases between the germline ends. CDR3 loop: CASSLLQGSSYEQYF. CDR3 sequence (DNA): TGCGCCAGCAGCTTGCTACAAGGGAGCTCCTACGAGCAGTACTTC.

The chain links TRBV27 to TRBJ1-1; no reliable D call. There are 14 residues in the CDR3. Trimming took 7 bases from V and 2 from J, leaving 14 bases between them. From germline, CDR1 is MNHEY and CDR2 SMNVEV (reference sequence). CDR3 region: CASTFGGSNTEAFF. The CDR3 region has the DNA TGTGCCAGCACATTTGGAGGATCCAACACTGAAGCTTTCTTT.

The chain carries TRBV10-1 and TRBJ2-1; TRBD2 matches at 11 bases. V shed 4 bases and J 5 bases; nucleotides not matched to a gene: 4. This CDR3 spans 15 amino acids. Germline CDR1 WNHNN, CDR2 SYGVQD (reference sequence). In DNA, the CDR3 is TGCGCCAGCAGTGTGACTAGCGGGGATAACAATGAGCAGTTCTTC. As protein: CASSVTSGDNNEQFF.

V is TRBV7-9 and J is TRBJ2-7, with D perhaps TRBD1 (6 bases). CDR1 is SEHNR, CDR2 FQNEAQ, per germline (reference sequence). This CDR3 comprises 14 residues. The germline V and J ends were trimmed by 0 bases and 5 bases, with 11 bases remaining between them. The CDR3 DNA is TGTGCCAGCAGCTTAGCCGGCAGGGGTAACGAGCAGTACTTC. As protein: CASSLAGRGNEQYF. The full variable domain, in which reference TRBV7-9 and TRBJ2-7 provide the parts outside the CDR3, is DTGVSQNPRHKITKRGQNVTFRCDPISEHNRLYWYRQTLGQGPEFLTYFQNEAQLEKSRLLSDRFSAERPKGSFSTLEIQRTEQGDSAMYLCASSLAGRGNEQYFGPGTRLTVT.

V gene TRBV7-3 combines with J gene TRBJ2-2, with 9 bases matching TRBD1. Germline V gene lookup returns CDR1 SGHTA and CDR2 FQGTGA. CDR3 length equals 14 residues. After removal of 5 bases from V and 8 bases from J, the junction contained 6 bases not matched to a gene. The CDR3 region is CASSHNRGPGELFF. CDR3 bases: TGTGCCAGCAGCCATAACAGGGGGCCGGGGGAGCTGTTTTTT. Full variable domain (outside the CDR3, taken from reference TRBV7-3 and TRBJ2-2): GAGVSQTPSNKVTEKGKYVELRCDPISGHTALYWYRQSLGQGPEFLIYFQGTGAADDSGLPNDRFFAVRPEGSVSTLKIQRTERGDSAVYLCASSHNRGPGELFFGEGSRLTVL.

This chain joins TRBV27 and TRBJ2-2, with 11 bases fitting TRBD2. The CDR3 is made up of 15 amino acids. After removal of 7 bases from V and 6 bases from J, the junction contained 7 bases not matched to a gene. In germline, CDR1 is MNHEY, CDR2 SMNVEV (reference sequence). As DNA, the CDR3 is TGTGCCAGCAAACTAGCGGGAGCCAGGGCCGGGGAGCTGTTTTTT. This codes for CASKLAGARAGELFF.

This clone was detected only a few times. As DNA, the CDR3 is TGTGCCAGCAGCCAAGATCGCGTCAGGGAGGCTGGCTACACCTTC. The encoded protein is CASSQDRVREAGYTF. The rearrangement uses TRBV14 and TRBJ1-2; D perhaps matches TRBD1 (5 bases). The CDR3 runs to 15 residues. CDR1 SGHDN and CDR2 FVKESK come from the germline V gene. V was cut by 0 bases and J by 7 bases, with 15 bases left in between.

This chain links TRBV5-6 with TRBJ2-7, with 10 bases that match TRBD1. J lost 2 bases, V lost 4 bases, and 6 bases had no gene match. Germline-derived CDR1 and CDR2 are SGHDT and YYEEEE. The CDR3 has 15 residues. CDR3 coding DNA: TGTGCCAGCAGCGCCCGACAGGGGGCGGCCTACGAGCAGTACTTC. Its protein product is CASSARQGAAYEQYF.

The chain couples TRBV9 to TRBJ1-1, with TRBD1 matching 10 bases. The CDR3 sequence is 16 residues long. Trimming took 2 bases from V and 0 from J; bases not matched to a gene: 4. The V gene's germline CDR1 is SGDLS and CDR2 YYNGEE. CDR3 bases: TGTGCCAGCAGCGTGACGGGACAGGGGATGAACACTGAAGCTTTCTTT. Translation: CASSVTGQGMNTEAFF.

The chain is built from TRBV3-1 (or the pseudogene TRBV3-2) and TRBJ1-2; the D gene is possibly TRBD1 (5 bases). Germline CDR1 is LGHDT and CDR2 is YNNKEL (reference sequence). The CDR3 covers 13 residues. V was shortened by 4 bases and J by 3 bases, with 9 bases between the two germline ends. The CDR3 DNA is TGTGCCAGCAGCCCGGACAAGGACTATGGCTACACCTTC. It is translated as CASSPDKDYGYTF.

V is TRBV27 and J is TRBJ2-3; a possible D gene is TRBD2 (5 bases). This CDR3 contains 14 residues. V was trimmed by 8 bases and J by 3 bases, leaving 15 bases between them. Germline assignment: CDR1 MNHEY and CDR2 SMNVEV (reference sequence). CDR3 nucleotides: TGTGCCAGCTCCTACACCGGGATTACAGATACGCAGTATTTT. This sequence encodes CASSYTGITDTQYF.

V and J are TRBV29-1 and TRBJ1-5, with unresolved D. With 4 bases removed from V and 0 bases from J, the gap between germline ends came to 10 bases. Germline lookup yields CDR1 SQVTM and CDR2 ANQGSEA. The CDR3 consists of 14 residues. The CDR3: CSVVFQNSNQPQHF. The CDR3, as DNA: TGCAGCGTTGTTTTCCAGAATAGCAATCAGCCCCAGCATTTT.

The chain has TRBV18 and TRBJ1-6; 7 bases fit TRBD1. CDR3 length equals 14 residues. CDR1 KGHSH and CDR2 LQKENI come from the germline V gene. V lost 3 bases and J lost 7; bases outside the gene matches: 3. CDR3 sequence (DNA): TGTGCCAGCTCACCTGACAGGGCCAATTCACCCCTCCACTTT. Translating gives CASSPDRANSPLHF.